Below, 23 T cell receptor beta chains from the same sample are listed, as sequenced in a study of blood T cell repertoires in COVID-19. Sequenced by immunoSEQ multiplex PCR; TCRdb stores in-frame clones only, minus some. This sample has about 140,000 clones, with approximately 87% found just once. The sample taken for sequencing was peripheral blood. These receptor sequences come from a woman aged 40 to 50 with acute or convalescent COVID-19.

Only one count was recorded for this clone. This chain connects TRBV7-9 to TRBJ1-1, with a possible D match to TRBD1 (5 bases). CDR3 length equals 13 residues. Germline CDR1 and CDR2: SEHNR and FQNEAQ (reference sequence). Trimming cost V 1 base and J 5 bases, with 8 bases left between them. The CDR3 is CASSLVQGTEAFF. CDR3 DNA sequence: TGTGCCAGCAGCTTAGTGCAGGGAACTGAAGCTTTCTTT. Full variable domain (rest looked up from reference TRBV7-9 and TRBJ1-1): DTGVSQNPRHKITKRGQNVTFRCDPISEHNRLYWYRQTLGQGPEFLTYFQNEAQLEKSRLLSDRFSAERPKGSFSTLEIQRTEQGDSAMYLCASSLVQGTEAFFGQGTRLTVV.

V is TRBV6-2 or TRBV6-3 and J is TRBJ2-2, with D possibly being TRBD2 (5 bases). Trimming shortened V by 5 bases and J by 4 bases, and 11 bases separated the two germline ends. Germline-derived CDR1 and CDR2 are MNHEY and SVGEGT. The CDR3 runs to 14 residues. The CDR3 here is CASSPLGSTGELFF. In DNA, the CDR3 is TGTGCCAGCAGTCCCCTAGGGAGCACCGGGGAGCTGTTTTTT.

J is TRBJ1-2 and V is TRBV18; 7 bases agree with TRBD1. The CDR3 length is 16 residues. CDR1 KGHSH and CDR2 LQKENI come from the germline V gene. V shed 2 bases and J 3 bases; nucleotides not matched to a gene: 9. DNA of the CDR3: TGTGCCAGCTCACCAGAACCACAGGGGCTATACTATGGCTACACCTTC. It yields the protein CASSPEPQGLYYGYTF.

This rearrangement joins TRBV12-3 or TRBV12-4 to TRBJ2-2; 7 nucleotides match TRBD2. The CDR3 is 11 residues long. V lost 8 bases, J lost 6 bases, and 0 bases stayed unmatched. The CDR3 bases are TGTGCCAGCCGGGGGGCCGGGGAGCTGTTTTTT. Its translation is CASRGAGELFF.

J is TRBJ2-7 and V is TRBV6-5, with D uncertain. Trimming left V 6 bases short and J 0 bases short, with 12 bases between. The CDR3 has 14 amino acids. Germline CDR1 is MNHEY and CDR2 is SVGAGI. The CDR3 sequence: CASSPTLFSYEQYF. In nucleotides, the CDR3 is TGTGCCAGCAGCCCGACACTTTTCTCCTACGAGCAGTACTTC.

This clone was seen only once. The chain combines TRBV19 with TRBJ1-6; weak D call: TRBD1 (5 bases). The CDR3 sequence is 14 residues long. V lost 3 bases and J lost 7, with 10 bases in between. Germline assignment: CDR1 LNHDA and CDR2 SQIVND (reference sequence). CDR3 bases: TGTGCCAGTAGTATCCAGGGCCTCAATTCACCCCTCCACTTT. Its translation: CASSIQGLNSPLHF. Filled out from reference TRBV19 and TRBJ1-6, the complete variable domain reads DGGITQSPKYLFRKEGQNVTLSCEQNLNHDAMYWYRQDPGQGLRLIYYSQIVNDFQKGDIAEGYSVSREKKESFPLTVTSAQKNPTAFYLCASSIQGLNSPLHFGNGTRLTVT.

The CDR3: CATRGGSGSLSYEQYF. As DNA, the CDR3 is TGTGCCACACGAGGAGGGTCCGGGAGCCTCTCCTACGAGCAGTACTTC. The chain employs TRBV28 and TRBJ2-7; D might be TRBD2 (6 bases). Germline CDR1 and CDR2: MDHEN and SYDVKM. V was shortened by 10 bases and J by 0 bases, with 22 bases between the two germline ends. CDR3 length: 16 residues. The full variable domain, its missing parts supplied by reference TRBV28 and TRBJ2-7, is DVKVTQSSRYLVKRTGEKVFLECVQDMDHENMFWYRQDPGLGLRLIYFSYDVKMKEKGDIPEGYSVSREKKERFSLILESASTNQTSMYLCATRGGSGSLSYEQYFGPGTRLTVT.

The CDR3 loop reads CSASHSLLNTEAFF. The CDR3 DNA reads TGCAGCGCATCTCACAGTTTATTGAACACTGAAGCTTTCTTT. The genes are TRBV29-1 and TRBJ1-1; D remains ambiguous. V was shortened by 7 bases and J by 0 bases, with 15 bases between the two germline ends. Germline CDR1 SQVTM, CDR2 ANQGSEA. The CDR3 is 14 residues long.

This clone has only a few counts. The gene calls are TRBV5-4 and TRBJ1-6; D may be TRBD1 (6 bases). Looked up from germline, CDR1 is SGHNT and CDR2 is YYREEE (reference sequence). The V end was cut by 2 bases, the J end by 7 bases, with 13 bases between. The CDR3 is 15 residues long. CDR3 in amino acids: CASSFTTGTNSPLHF. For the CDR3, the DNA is TGTGCCAGCAGCTTCACGACAGGCACCAATTCACCCCTCCACTTT.

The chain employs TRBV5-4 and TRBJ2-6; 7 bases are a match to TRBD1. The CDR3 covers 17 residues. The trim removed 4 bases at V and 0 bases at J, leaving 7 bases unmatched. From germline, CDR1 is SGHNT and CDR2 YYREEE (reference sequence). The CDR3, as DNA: TGTGCCAGCAGCCCCGGGACAGTCCACTCTGGGGCCAACGTCCTGACTTTC. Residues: CASSPGTVHSGANVLTF.

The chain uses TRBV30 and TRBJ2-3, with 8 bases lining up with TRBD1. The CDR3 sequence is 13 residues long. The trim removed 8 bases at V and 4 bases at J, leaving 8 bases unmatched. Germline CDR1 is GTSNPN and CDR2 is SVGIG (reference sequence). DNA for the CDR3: TGTGCCGGCTCAGGGGGCCACGCAGATACGCAGTATTTT. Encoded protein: CAGSGGHADTQYF.

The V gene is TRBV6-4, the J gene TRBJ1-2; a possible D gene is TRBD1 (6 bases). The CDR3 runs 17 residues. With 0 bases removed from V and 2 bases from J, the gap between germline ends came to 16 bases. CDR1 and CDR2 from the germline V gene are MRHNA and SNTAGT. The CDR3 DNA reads TGTGCCAGCAGTGACTCGATATCAGGGGTACCCAACTATGGCTACACCTTC. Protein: CASSDSISGVPNYGYTF.

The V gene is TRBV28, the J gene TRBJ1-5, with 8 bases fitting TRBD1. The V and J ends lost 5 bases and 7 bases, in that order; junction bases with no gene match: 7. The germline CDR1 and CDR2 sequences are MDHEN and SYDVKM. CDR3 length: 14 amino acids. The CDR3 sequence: CASSAPGTGQPQHF. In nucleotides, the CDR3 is TGTGCCAGCAGTGCCCCCGGGACAGGCCAGCCCCAGCATTTT.

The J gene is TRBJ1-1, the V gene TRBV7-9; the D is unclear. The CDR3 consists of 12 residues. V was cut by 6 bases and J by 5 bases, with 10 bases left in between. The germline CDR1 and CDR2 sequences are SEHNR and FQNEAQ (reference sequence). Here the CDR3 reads CASSSPGTEAFF. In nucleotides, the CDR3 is TGTGCCAGCAGTTCCCCGGGGACTGAAGCTTTCTTT.

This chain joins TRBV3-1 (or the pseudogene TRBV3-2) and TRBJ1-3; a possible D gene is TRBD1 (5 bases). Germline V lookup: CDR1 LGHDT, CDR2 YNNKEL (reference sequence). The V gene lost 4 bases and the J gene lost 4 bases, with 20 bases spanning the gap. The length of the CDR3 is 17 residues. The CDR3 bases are TGTGCCAGCAGCCCAGCATCGGGCAGGGCAGGAGGAAACACCATATATTTT. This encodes CASSPASGRAGGNTIYF.

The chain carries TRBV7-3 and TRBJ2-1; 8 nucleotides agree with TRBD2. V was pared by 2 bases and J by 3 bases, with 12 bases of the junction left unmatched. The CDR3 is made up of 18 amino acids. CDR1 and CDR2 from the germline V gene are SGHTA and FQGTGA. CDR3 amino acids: CASSLLGSLSGIYNEQFF. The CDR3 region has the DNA TGTGCCAGCAGCTTACTAGGGAGCCTTAGCGGGATCTACAATGAGCAGTTCTTC.

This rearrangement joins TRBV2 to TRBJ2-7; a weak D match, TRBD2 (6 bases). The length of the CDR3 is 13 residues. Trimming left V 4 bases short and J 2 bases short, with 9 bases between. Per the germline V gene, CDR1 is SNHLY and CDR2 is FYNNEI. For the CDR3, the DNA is TGTGCCAGCAGTGTTCGGGGGACCTACGAGCAGTACTTC. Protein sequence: CASSVRGTYEQYF.

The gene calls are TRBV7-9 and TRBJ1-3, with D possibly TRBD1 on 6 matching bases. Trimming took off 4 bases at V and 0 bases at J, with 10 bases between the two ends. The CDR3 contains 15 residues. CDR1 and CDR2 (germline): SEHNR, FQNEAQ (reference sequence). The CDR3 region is CASSSDRTSGNTIYF. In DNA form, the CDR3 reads TGTGCCAGCAGCTCCGACAGGACCTCTGGAAACACCATATATTTT. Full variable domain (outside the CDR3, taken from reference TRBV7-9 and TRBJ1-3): DTGVSQNPRHKITKRGQNVTFRCDPISEHNRLYWYRQTLGQGPEFLTYFQNEAQLEKSRLLSDRFSAERPKGSFSTLEIQRTEQGDSAMYLCASSSDRTSGNTIYFGEGSWLTVV.

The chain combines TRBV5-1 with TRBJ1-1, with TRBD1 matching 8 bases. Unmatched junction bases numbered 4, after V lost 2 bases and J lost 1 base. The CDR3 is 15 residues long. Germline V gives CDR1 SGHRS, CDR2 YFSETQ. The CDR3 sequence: CASSLQGGRNTEAFF. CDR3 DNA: TGCGCCAGCAGCTTACAGGGGGGACGGAACACTGAAGCTTTCTTT.

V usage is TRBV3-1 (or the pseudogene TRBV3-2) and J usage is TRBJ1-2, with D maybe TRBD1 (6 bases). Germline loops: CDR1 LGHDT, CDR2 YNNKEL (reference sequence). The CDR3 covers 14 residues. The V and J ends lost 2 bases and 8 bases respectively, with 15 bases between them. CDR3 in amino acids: CASSQQRTASGYTF. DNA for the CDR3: TGTGCCAGCAGCCAACAAAGGACAGCTAGCGGCTACACCTTC.

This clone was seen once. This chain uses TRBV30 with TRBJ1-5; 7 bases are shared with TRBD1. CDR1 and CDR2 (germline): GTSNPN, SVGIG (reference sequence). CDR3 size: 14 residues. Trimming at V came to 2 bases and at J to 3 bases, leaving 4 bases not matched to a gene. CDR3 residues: CAWSFGQVNQPQHF. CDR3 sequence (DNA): TGTGCCTGGAGTTTTGGACAGGTCAATCAGCCCCAGCATTTT.

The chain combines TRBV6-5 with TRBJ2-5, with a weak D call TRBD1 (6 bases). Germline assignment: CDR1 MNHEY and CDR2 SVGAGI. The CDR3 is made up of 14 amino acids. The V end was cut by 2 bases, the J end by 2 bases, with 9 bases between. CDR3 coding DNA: TGTGCCAGCAGTTACGGACAGTTGCAAGAGACCCAGTACTTC. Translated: CASSYGQLQETQYF.

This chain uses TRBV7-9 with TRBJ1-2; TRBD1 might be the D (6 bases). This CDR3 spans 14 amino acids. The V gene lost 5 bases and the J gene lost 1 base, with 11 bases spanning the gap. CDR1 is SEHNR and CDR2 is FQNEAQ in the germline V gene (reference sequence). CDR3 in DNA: TGTGCCAGCAGCAAACAACAGGGTAACTATGGCTACACCTTC. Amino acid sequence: CASSKQQGNYGYTF.